This T cell receptor beta chain was recorded in a study of shared clonotypes between healthy human individuals. Overall study: With ages of 18 to 49, the donors were two women and three men. Study-level points and caveats: Across a handful of donors, naive CD4 shared around 5%, naive CD8 3.5% to 4%, memory CD4 less than 2.5%, memory CD8 about 0.4%.

Concerning this clone: Its antigen remains unknown.

The input for sorted-subset replicate PCRs was roughly 180 ng DNA, about 29,000 T cell genomes. Original processing notes: Junction-only sequences without quality scores were provided by ImmunoSEQ, so filtering was different. Using immunoSEQ multiplex PCR, the repertoire was profiled, and TCRdb retains in-frame clones only, with some absent. For V, J and clone size, that table is used; D and trimming come from the DNA. There are 550,000 to 800,000 clones in the sample; about nine tenths occur only once, and 30% to 35% lies in the top ten. The CDR3 totals 15 residues. V dropped 4 bases and J dropped 0; count of bases not matched to a gene: 5. Germline V gene data show CDR1 as SGDLS and CDR2 as YYNGEE.

The sequenced sample consisted of memory CD8+ T cells from PBMCs. Subset of the sample: CD45RO+ cells pooled with CCR7-negative TemRA cells. The chain employs TRBV9 and TRBJ2-3, with TRBD1 identical over 7 bases. This sequence originates from a man aged 18 to 29 in good health. Some clones in this sample may be carry-over from other donors' samples. The CDR3 sequence is CASSPWDRSTDTQYF. Here the CDR3 DNA reads TGTGCCAGCAGCCCCTGGGACAGAAGCACAGATACGCAGTATTTT.